This TCR beta chain was sequenced in a study of T cell responses to AZD1222 COVID-19 vaccine. Findings and limits, study-wide: Spike was spanned by vaccine-associated CD4 TCRs, which were dominant at 160-218 and 743-854. Among AZD1222 vaccinees, only six were seropositive at baseline. Two AZD1222 administrations were followed by greater Spike-specific TCR breadth and depth. Mostly white British, mostly female donors; authors suggested clonal diversity may be underestimated.

The table came from immunoSEQ multiplex PCR; TCRdb's copy has only in-frame clones and leaves some out. The sample lists under 250,000 clones, about 92% occurring once. In regard to this clone: Its antigen remains unidentified.

This receptor was taken from an adult in good health. Sequencing was performed on peripheral blood, taken on day 0 of MenACWY control vaccination.

CDR3 nucleotide sequence: TGTGCCAGTAGTACGTGGATCAATCAGCCCCAGCATTTT. Translating gives CASSTWINQPQHF. The gene calls are TRBV19 and TRBJ1-5; D is ambiguous. V was cut by 4 bases and J by 3 bases, with 7 bases left in between. This CDR3 has 13 amino acids. CDR1 and CDR2 from the germline V gene are LNHDA and SQIVND (reference sequence). Together with reference TRBV19 and TRBJ1-5, the CDR3 gives the full variable domain: DGGITQSPKYLFRKEGQNVTLSCEQNLNHDAMYWYRQDPGQGLRLIYYSQIVNDFQKGDIAEGYSVSREKKESFPLTVTSAQKNPTAFYLCASSTWINQPQHFGDGTRLSIL.